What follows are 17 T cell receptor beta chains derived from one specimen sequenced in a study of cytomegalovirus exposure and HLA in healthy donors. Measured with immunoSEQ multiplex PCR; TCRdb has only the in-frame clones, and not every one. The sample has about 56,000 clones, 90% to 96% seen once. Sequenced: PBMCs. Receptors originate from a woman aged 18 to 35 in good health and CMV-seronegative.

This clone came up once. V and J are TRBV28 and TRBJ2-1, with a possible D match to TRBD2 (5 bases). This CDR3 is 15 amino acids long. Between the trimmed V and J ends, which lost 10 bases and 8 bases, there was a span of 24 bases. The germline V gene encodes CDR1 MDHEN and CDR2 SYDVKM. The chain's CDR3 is CATTMGEIRSDEQFF. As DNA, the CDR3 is TGTGCCACCACCATGGGAGAGATCAGGTCGGATGAGCAGTTCTTC.

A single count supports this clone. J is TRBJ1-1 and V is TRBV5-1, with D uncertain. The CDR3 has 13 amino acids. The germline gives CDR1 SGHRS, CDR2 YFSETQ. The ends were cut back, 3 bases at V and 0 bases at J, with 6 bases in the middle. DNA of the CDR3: TGCGCCAGCAGCTCAACTATGAACACTGAAGCTTTCTTT. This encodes CASSSTMNTEAFF.

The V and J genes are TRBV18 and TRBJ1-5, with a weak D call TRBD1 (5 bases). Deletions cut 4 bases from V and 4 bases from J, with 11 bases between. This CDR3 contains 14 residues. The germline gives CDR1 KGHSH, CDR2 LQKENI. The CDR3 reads CASSRQGGNQPQHF. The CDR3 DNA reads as TGTGCCAGCTCACGCCAGGGAGGGAATCAGCCCCAGCATTTT.

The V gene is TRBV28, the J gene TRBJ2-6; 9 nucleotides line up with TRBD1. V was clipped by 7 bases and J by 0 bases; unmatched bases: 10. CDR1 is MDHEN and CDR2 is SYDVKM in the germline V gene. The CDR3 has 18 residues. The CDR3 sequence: CASTGGGTGISGANVLTF. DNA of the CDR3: TGTGCCAGCACCGGGGGTGGGACAGGGATCTCTGGGGCCAACGTCCTGACTTTC. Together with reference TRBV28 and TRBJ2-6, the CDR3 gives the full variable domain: DVKVTQSSRYLVKRTGEKVFLECVQDMDHENMFWYRQDPGLGLRLIYFSYDVKMKEKGDIPEGYSVSREKKERFSLILESASTNQTSMYLCASTGGGTGISGANVLTFGAGSRLTVL.

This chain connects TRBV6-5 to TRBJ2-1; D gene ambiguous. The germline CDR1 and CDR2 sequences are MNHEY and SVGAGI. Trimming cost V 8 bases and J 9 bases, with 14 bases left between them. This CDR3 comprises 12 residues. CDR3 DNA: TGTGCCAGCGGAGACTTTCGGATTGAGCAGTTCTTC. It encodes CASGDFRIEQFF.

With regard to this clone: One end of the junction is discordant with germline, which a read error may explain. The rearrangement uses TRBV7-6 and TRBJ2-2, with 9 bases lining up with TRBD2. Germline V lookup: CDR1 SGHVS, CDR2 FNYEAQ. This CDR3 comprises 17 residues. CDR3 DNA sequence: TGTGGCAGCAGCTTAGGGGCGGGAGGGCCCCGAACCGGGGAGCTGTTTTTT. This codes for CGSSLGAGGPRTGELFF.

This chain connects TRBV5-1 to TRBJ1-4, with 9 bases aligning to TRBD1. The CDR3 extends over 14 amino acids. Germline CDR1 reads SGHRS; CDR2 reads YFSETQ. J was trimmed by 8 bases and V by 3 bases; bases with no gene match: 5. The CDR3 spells CASSWTGVREKLFF. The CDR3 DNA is TGCGCCAGCAGCTGGACAGGGGTCCGGGAAAAACTGTTTTTT.

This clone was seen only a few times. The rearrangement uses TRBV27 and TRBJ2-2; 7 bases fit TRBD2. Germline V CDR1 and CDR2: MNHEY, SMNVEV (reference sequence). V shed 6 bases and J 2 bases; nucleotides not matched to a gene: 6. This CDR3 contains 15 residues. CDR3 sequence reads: CASSPLAANTGELFF. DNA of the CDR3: TGTGCCAGCAGCCCCCTAGCGGCCAACACCGGGGAGCTGTTTTTT.

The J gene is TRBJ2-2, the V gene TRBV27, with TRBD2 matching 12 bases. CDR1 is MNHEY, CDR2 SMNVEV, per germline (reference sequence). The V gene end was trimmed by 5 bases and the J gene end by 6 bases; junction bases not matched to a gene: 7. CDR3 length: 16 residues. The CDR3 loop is CASSPLAGGLSGELFF. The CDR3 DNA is TGTGCCAGCAGTCCCCTAGCGGGGGGGCTCTCCGGGGAGCTGTTTTTT.

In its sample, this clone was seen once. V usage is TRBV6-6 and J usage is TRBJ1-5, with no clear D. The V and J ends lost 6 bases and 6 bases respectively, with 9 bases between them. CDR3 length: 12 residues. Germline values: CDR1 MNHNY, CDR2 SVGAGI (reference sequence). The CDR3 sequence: CASSPGGQPQHF. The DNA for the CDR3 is TGTGCCAGCAGCCCCGGAGGTCAGCCCCAGCATTTT.

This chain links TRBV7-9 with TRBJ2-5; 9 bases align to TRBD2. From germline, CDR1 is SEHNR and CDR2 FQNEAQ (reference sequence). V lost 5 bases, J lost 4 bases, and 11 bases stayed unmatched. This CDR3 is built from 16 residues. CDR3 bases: TGTGCCAGCAGCCTGTCGCGGGGGGGCTTAGGAGAGACCCAGTACTTC. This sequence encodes CASSLSRGGLGETQYF.

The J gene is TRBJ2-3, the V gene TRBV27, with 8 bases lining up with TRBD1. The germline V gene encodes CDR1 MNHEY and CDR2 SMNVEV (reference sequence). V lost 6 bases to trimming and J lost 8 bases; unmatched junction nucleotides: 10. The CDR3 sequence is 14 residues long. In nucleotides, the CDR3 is TGTGCCAGCAGACCGGGACAGGACCGGGGTACGCAGTATTTT. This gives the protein CASRPGQDRGTQYF.

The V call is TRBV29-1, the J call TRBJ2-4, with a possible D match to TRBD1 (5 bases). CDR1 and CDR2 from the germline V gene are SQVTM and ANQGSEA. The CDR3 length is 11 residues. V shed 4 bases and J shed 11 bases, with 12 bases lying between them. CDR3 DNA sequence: TGCAGCGTTGGTCAAGGGGATGTTCAGTACTTC. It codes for CSVGQGDVQYF.

In DNA form, the CDR3 reads TGTGCCAGCTCACCACGCCTGCAGGGGGCGGAGACCCAGTACTTC. Protein sequence: CASSPRLQGAETQYF. The chain uses TRBV18 and TRBJ2-5; 8 nucleotides match TRBD1. This CDR3 spans 15 amino acids. J lost 5 bases, V lost 1 base, and 6 bases had no gene match. CDR1 and CDR2 from the germline V gene are KGHSH and LQKENI. The variable domain in full, completed from reference TRBV18 and TRBJ2-5, reads NAGVMQNPRHLVRRRGQEARLRCSPMKGHSHVYWYRQLPEEGLKFMVYLQKENIIDESGMPKERFSAEFPKEGPSILRIQQVVRGDSAAYFCASSPRLQGAETQYFGPGTRLLVL.

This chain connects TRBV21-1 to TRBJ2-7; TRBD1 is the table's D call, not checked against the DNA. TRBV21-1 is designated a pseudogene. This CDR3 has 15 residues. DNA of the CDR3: TGTGCCAGCAGCACCTACAGGGGTTCCTCCTACGAGCAGTACTTC. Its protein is CASSTYRGSSYEQYF.

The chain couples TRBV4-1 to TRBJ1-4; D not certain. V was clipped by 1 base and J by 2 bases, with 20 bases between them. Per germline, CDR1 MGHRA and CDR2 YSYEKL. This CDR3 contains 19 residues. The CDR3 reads CASSQGVVAGSWTNEKLFF. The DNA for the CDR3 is TGCGCCAGCAGCCAAGGGGTGGTGGCGGGGAGTTGGACTAATGAAAAACTGTTTTTT.

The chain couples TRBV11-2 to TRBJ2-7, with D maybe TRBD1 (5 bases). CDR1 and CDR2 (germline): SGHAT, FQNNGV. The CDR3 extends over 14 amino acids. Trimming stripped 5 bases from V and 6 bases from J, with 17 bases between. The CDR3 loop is CASSPASFGAEQYF. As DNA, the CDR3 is TGTGCCAGCAGCCCCGCGTCGTTTGGGGCCGAGCAGTACTTC.